This is a list of T cell receptor beta chains from one sample in a study of T cell changes during pregnancy in multiple sclerosis. The table came from immunoSEQ multiplex PCR; TCRdb's copy has only in-frame clones and leaves some out. The sample gives about 44,000 clones, roughly 92% of which show up once; roughly 0.7% is in the top ten. The specimen was CD4+ T cells from peripheral blood mononuclear cells, collected in the first trimester of pregnancy. The receptors were sampled from a female donor with multiple sclerosis, enrolled in a pregnancy study. Each CDR3 is given with its conserved first and last residue. The D gene is left open where the match is weak. The size of a clone is reported for some rows only, either as once, few or many, or as a class for expanded clones.

CDR3 | DNA | J | D | V | size
CASSAQQGNYGYTF | TGTGCCAGCAGTGCTCAACAGGGGAACTATGGCTACACCTTC | TRBJ1-2 | TRBD1 | TRBV25-1 | once
CASSAGEGEQFF | TGTGCCAGCAGCGCTGGAGAGGGTGAGCAGTTCTTC | TRBJ2-1 | NA | TRBV9 | NA
CASSLLAGGLDAGELFF | TGTGCCAGCAGCCTACTAGCGGGAGGCCTAGATGCCGGGGAGCTGTTTTTT | TRBJ2-2 | TRBD2 | TRBV9 | NA
CASSLELLAEETQYF | TGTGCCAGCAGCTTGGAACTTCTAGCGGAAGAGACCCAGTACTTC | TRBJ2-5 | TRBD2 | TRBV5-4 | NA
CASSLETANEKLFF | TGCGCCAGCAGCTTGGAAACAGCTAATGAAAAACTGTTTTTT | TRBJ1-4 | NA | TRBV5-1 | NA
CASRGRRTYEQYF | TGTGCCAGCAGGGGGCGGCGGACGTACGAGCAGTACTTC | TRBJ2-7 | NA | TRBV7-8 | NA
CASSRGGNYEQYF | TGTGCCAGCAGCCGAGGGGGCAACTACGAGCAGTACTTC | TRBJ2-7 | TRBD1 | TRBV14 | NA
CATTSGNYNEQFF | TGTGCCACCACTAGCGGGAACTACAATGAGCAGTTCTTC | TRBJ2-1 | TRBD2 | TRBV27 | NA
CAWSVGRGPKNIQYF | TGTGCCTGGAGTGTGGGAAGGGGGCCCAAAAACATTCAGTACTTC | TRBJ2-4 | TRBD1 | TRBV30 | NA
CASRSYSGTGTNEQYF | TGCGCCAGCAGAAGTTATTCCGGGACAGGGACCAACGAGCAGTACTTC | TRBJ2-7 | TRBD1 | TRBV5-1 | few
CASSSPRGETQYF | TGTGCCAGCAGCTCCCCAAGGGGGGAGACCCAGTACTTC | TRBJ2-5 | NA | TRBV5-6 | NA
CASSVSGSLDEQFF | TGTGCCAGCAGTGTTAGCGGGAGCTTGGATGAGCAGTTCTTC | TRBJ2-1 | TRBD2 | TRBV2 | NA
CASSLAGSNQPQHF | TGTGCCAGCAGTTTAGCAGGGTCCAATCAGCCCCAGCATTTT | TRBJ1-5 | NA | TRBV28 | once
CAWSGQGVNNEQFF | TGTGCCTGGAGTGGCCAGGGCGTGAACAATGAGCAGTTCTTC | TRBJ2-1 | NA | TRBV30 | NA
CASSPATGRISGYTF | TGTGCCAGCAGCCCTGCGACAGGGAGAATAAGTGGCTACACCTTC | TRBJ1-2 | TRBD1 | TRBV7-9 | NA
CASSKQGDTDTQYF | TGTGCCAGTTCTAAACAGGGGGACACAGATACGCAGTATTTT | TRBJ2-3 | TRBD1 | TRBV19 | NA
CASSKSSGTSGAYEQYF | TGTGCCAGCAGCAAGAGCTCCGGGACTAGCGGGGCATACGAGCAGTACTTC | TRBJ2-7 | TRBD2 | TRBV7-6 | NA
CASSLGTSGRETQYF | TGTGCCAGCAGCTTGGGGACTAGCGGGAGAGAGACCCAGTACTTC | TRBJ2-5 | TRBD2 | TRBV5-6 | once
CASRQGGGTIYF | TGTGCCAGCAGACAGGGGGGAGGCACCATATATTTT | TRBJ1-3 | TRBD1 | TRBV25-1 | NA
CASPSGPGEKLFF | TGTGCCAGCCCATCCGGCCCAGGTGAAAAACTGTTTTTT | TRBJ1-4 | NA | TRBV7-9 | few
CSARQGSGQYF | TGCAGCGCCCGACAGGGGTCAGGGCAGTACTTC | TRBJ2-7 | TRBD1 | TRBV29-1 | NA
CASSPAAGKMNTEAFF | TGCGCCAGCAGCCCGGCGGCAGGGAAAATGAACACTGAAGCTTTCTTT | TRBJ1-1 | NA | TRBV5-1 | NA
CASSFGRAGELFF | TGTGCCAGCAGCTTCGGGAGGGCCGGGGAGCTGTTTTTT | TRBJ2-2 | TRBD2 | TRBV5-8 | NA
CASSPLTANTEAFF | TGTGCCAGCAGTCCACTTACAGCGAACACTGAAGCTTTCTTT | TRBJ1-1 | NA | TRBV2 | few
CASSFPGTGVSGANVLTF | TGTGCCAGCAGCTTTCCCGGGACAGGGGTCTCTGGGGCCAACGTCCTGACTTTC | TRBJ2-6 | TRBD1 | TRBV7-2 | NA
CASSLRTGPGAQYF | TGTGCCAGCAGCTTACGGACAGGACCAGGGGCCCAGTACTTC | TRBJ2-5 | TRBD1 | TRBV7-2 | NA
CASSYTPGDIYNEQFF | TGTGCCAGCAGTTATACCCCCGGGGATATCTACAATGAGCAGTTCTTC | TRBJ2-1 | NA | TRBV6-5 | NA
CASSQDWGGSRETQYF | TGCGCCAGCAGCCAAGATTGGGGAGGGTCACGGGAGACCCAGTACTTC | TRBJ2-5 | TRBD2 | TRBV4-1 | NA
CASSLGVAGGPDTQYF | TGTGCCAGCAGCTTAGGAGTTGCGGGAGGTCCAGATACGCAGTATTTT | TRBJ2-3 | TRBD2 | TRBV7-8 | NA
CATSSEGQWGLAGGPRGYEQFF | TGTGCCACCAGCAGCGAGGGACAGTGGGGACTAGCGGGAGGGCCCCGGGGCTATGAGCAGTTCTTC | TRBJ2-1 | TRBD2 | TRBV15 | NA
CASTLAGRDPSYNEQFF | TGTGCCAGCACCCTTGCGGGGCGGGACCCCTCCTACAATGAGCAGTTCTTC | TRBJ2-1 | NA | TRBV28 | NA
CASSLNRGGEQYF | TGTGCCAGCAGTTTAAACAGGGGAGGCGAGCAGTACTTC | TRBJ2-7 | NA | TRBV28 | NA
CASSEYGNTEAFF | TGTGCCAGCAGTGAATACGGGAACACTGAAGCTTTCTTT | TRBJ1-1 | NA | TRBV2 | NA
CASSPPGGGSSYEQYF | TGTGCCAGCAGCCCTCCCGGCGGTGGGAGCTCCTACGAGCAGTACTTC | TRBJ2-7 | NA | TRBV7-2 | NA
CASSYEGTGNSPLHF | TGTGCCAGCAGTTACGAGGGGACAGGAAATTCACCCCTCCACTTT | TRBJ1-6 | TRBD1 | TRBV6-5 | NA
CASSVSTGAGSGELFF | TGTGCCAGCAGCGTAAGCACAGGGGCTGGATCCGGGGAGCTGTTTTTT | TRBJ2-2 | TRBD1 | TRBV9 | NA
CASSVAAQAHGYTF | TGTGCCAGCAGCGTAGCTGCACAGGCCCATGGCTACACCTTC | TRBJ1-2 | NA | TRBV9 | NA
CSVFRDITEAFF | TGCAGCGTTTTCCGGGACATCACTGAAGCTTTCTTT | TRBJ1-1 | NA | TRBV29-1 | NA
CASSLWAGVDQETQYF | TGTGCCAGCAGCTTATGGGCGGGAGTTGATCAAGAGACCCAGTACTTC | TRBJ2-5 | TRBD2 | TRBV7-3 | NA
CASSELGGGTEAFF | TGTGCCAGCAGTGAATTAGGGGGTGGCACTGAAGCTTTCTTT | TRBJ1-1 | NA | TRBV25-1 | NA
CASNEIRGSNQPQHF | TGTGCCAGCAATGAGATCCGGGGGAGCAATCAGCCCCAGCATTTT | TRBJ1-5 | NA | TRBV6-6 | NA
CASSSGTSGDNEQFF | TGTGCCAGCAGTTCCGGGACTAGCGGAGACAATGAGCAGTTCTTC | TRBJ2-1 | TRBD2 | TRBV27 | NA
CASSNSPTGSGANVLTF | TGTGCCAGCAGCAACAGCCCGACAGGCTCTGGGGCCAACGTCCTGACTTTC | TRBJ2-6 | NA | TRBV27 | NA
CASSRVGGGQPQHF | TGCGCCAGCAGCCGGGTCGGCGGTGGTCAGCCCCAGCATTTT | TRBJ1-5 | NA | TRBV4-1 | NA
CARSTWTGRCQPQHF | TGTGCCAGAAGCACCTGGACAGGGCGATGTCAGCCCCAGCATTTT | TRBJ1-5 | TRBD1 | TRBV5-3 | NA
CASSGQTEAFF | TGTGCCAGCAGTGGACAGACTGAAGCTTTCTTT | TRBJ1-1 | NA | TRBV2 | NA
CASSQEGGSPMRDIQYF | TGTGCCAGCAGCCAAGAGGGTGGCTCCCCGATGAGGGACATTCAGTACTTC | TRBJ2-4 | NA | TRBV14 | NA
CSVYDRDLSYEQYF | TGCAGCGTTTACGACAGGGACCTCTCCTACGAGCAGTACTTC | TRBJ2-7 | TRBD1 | TRBV29-1 | once
CAWSVRGARPNSPLHF | TGTGCCTGGAGTGTACGGGGGGCTCGTCCGAATTCACCCCTCCACTTT | TRBJ1-6 | NA | TRBV30 | NA
CASSKSPNTGELFF | TGTGCCAGCAGCAAGAGTCCGAACACCGGGGAGCTGTTTTTT | TRBJ2-2 | NA | TRBV9 | few
CASSYAGNNEQFF | TGTGCCAGCAGTTACGCGGGTAACAATGAGCAGTTCTTC | TRBJ2-1 | NA | TRBV6-6 | NA
CASSLAALTDTQYF | TGTGCCAGCAGTTTAGCGGCCCTCACAGATACGCAGTATTTT | TRBJ2-3 | NA | TRBV28 | NA
CASSWKRGLLYTGELFF | TGTGCCAGCAGTTGGAAGCGGGGACTTCTATACACCGGGGAGCTGTTTTTT | TRBJ2-2 | TRBD2 | TRBV28 | few
CASSLAAASMKEQFF | TGTGCCAGCAGCTTGGCGGCGGCATCAATGAAGGAGCAGTTCTTC | TRBJ2-1 | NA | TRBV7-3 | NA
CATSRAPDRPGEQYF | TGTGCCACCAGCAGAGCCCCCGACAGGCCAGGGGAGCAGTACTTC | TRBJ2-7 | NA | TRBV15 | NA
CASSHLEAPSNQPQHF | TGCGCCAGCAGTCACCTCGAGGCCCCTAGCAATCAGCCCCAGCATTTT | TRBJ1-5 | NA | TRBV23-1 | NA
CASSLSPGTGFEAFF | TGTGCCAGCAGCTTATCCCCCGGGACAGGGTTTGAAGCTTTCTTT | TRBJ1-1 | TRBD1 | TRBV7-2 | NA
CASSLGLETYEQYF | TGTGCCAGCAGCTTAGGACTAGAAACCTACGAGCAGTACTTC | TRBJ2-7 | TRBD2 | TRBV5-6 | NA
CASSVLTGTGASYSNQPQHF | TGTGCCAGCAGTGTGTTGACCGGGACAGGCGCCTCTTATAGCAATCAGCCCCAGCATTTT | TRBJ1-5 | TRBD1 | TRBV2 | NA
CASHTLAGDTYEQYF | TGTGCCAGCCACACCCTAGCGGGAGACACCTACGAGCAGTACTTC | TRBJ2-7 | TRBD2 | TRBV28 | NA